One and the same sample provided the 18 T cell receptor beta chains below, sequenced in a study of cytomegalovirus exposure and HLA in healthy donors. Both 60 Vbeta primers and 13 Jbeta primers went into the PCR. Clones were sequenced by immunoSEQ multiplex PCR, and TCRdb holds only the in-frame ones, with some missing. The sample has approximately 110,000 clones, over 60% seen once. Sequencing was done on a sample of PBMCs. These receptor sequences come from a woman between 35 and 50 years old in good health and CMV-seropositive.

Of note for this clone: Other nucleotide sequences in the sample specify the same CDR3. The rearrangement joins TRBV29-1 to TRBJ1-1; TRBD1 matches 11 bases. The CDR3 is made up of 13 amino acids. Germline V gene data show CDR1 as SQVTM and CDR2 as ANQGSEA. V was pared by 6 bases and J by 5 bases, with 5 bases of the junction left unmatched. For the CDR3, the DNA is TGCAGCGTAGGACAGGGGGCAAGGACTGAAGCTTTCTTT. It is translated as CSVGQGARTEAFF.

V gene TRBV5-4 combines with J gene TRBJ1-6, with D tentatively TRBD1 (5 bases). V was pared by 4 bases and J by 10 bases, with 15 bases between. The CDR3 sequence is 14 residues long. CDR1 is SGHNT, CDR2 YYREEE, per germline (reference sequence). CDR3 protein: CASSLEQGGSPLHF. In DNA form, the CDR3 reads TGTGCCAGCAGCCTCGAGCAGGGTGGCTCACCCCTCCACTTT.

The chain is built from TRBV9 and TRBJ2-3; 9 nucleotides line up with TRBD2. The CDR3 runs to 15 residues. Germline loops: CDR1 SGDLS, CDR2 YYNGEE. V shed 0 bases and J 5 bases; nucleotides not matched to a gene: 4. The CDR3 DNA follows: TGTGCCAGCAGCGTAGAAGGACTAGCGCTAGATACGCAGTATTTT. Protein: CASSVEGLALDTQYF. The full variable domain, completed using reference TRBV9 and TRBJ2-3, is DSGVTQTPKHLITATGQRVTLRCSPRSGDLSVYWYQQSLDQGLQFLIQYYNGEERAKGNILERFSAQQFPDLHSELNLSSLELGDSALYFCASSVEGLALDTQYFGPGTRLTVL.

The genes are TRBV6-6 and TRBJ1-1, with D possibly TRBD1 on 6 matching bases. This CDR3 spans 15 amino acids. Trimming left V 2 bases short and J 1 base short, with 11 bases between. CDR1 is MNHNY, CDR2 SVGAGI, per germline (reference sequence). CDR3 in amino acids: CASSYRTDPNTEAFF. The CDR3 coding sequence is TGTGCCAGCAGTTACCGGACAGACCCGAACACTGAAGCTTTCTTT.

This chain's CDR3 is CASRRGANYEQYF. CDR3 coding DNA: TGTGCCAGCAGGCGGGGGGCCAACTACGAGCAGTACTTC. V usage is TRBV6-1 and J usage is TRBJ2-7; 8 positions agree with TRBD2. Germline trimming cut 6 bases from V and 3 bases from J; bases unmatched to any gene: 4. The CDR3 runs 13 residues. Germline V lookup: CDR1 MNHNS, CDR2 SASEGT.

This chain links TRBV6-1 with TRBJ1-1, with 9 bases identical to TRBD1. The ends lost 6 bases at V and 5 bases at J; junction bases unmatched: 10. The CDR3 runs 15 residues. Germline CDR1 is MNHNS and CDR2 is SASEGT. The CDR3 is CASRTGTGIRTEAFF. As DNA, the CDR3 is TGTGCCAGCAGGACCGGGACAGGGATAAGAACTGAAGCTTTCTTT.

The rearrangement uses TRBV11-1 and TRBJ2-5; 9 bases map to TRBD1. The J call may be incorrect, as the DNA end agrees better with TRBJ2-7. The CDR3 has 15 residues. The germline CDR1 and CDR2 sequences are SGHAT and FQDESV (reference sequence). Written as DNA, the CDR3 is TGTGCCAGCAGCCCGACTTGGGACAGGGACTACGAGCAGTACTTC. Translation: CASSPTWDRDYEQYF.

This clone was seen more than once but under ten times. The genes are TRBV9 and TRBJ1-2; unclear D gene. This CDR3 is 13 amino acids long. Germline CDR1 and CDR2: SGDLS and YYNGEE. Trimming left V 1 base short and J 4 bases short, with 8 bases between. The CDR3 DNA is TGTGCCAGCAGCGTATCAGGTGGCTATGGCTACACCTTC. Amino acid sequence: CASSVSGGYGYTF.

This clone was observed a few times. The J gene is TRBJ2-3, the V gene TRBV10-3; TRBD1 matches 8 bases. The germline gives CDR1 ENHRY, CDR2 SYGVKD. V lost 11 bases, J lost 5 bases, and 12 bases stayed unmatched. This CDR3 has 14 residues. The CDR3 DNA is TGTGCCTCCTCGCTGGGACAGGCAGAAGATACGCAGTATTTT. This encodes CASSLGQAEDTQYF.

The rearrangement uses TRBV27 and TRBJ2-7, with D hard to call. The V gene's germline CDR1 is MNHEY and CDR2 SMNVEV (reference sequence). Trimming took off 3 bases at V and 6 bases at J, with 12 bases between the two ends. The CDR3 totals 13 residues. The DNA of the CDR3 is TGTGCCAGCAGTTTCTCCCCAAGGAGCGAGCAGTACTTC. Encoded protein: CASSFSPRSEQYF.

CDR3: CASSSTQGLEQFF. Here the CDR3 DNA reads TGTGCCAGCAGCTCGACCCAGGGGCTTGAGCAGTTCTTC. The chain combines TRBV7-3 with TRBJ2-1, with D tentatively TRBD1 (6 bases). V was pared by 4 bases and J by 9 bases, with 13 bases between. Germline V gene lookup returns CDR1 SGHTA and CDR2 FQGTGA. The CDR3 covers 13 residues.

The genes are TRBV5-4 and TRBJ2-5, with D possibly matching TRBD1 (6 bases). Trimming took 1 base from V and 5 from J, leaving 9 bases between them. The germline V gene has CDR1 SGHNT and CDR2 YYREEE (reference sequence). The CDR3 length is 13 residues. Here the CDR3 DNA reads TGTGCCAGCAGCTTGCGACAGGCGGAGACCCAGTACTTC. Encoded protein: CASSLRQAETQYF.

Comment on this clone: An end of the junction does not agree with germline; a read error may underlie this. The chain is built from TRBV7-6 and TRBJ1-4; D perhaps matches TRBD1 (6 bases). CDR1 is SGHVS, CDR2 FNYEAQ, per germline. The length of the CDR3 is 15 residues. CDR3 sequence reads: CASSSDWGPKEKLFF. The CDR3 coding sequence is TGTGCCAGCAGCTCTGATTGGGGGCCTAAGGAAAAACTGTTTTTT.

This CDR3 is CATPAYTGARGYTF. The DNA of the CDR3 is TGTGCCACCCCAGCTTACACAGGGGCGCGTGGCTACACCTTC. The rearrangement links TRBV7-2 to TRBJ1-2, with 7 positions matching TRBD1. CDR1 is SGHTA, CDR2 FQGNSA, per germline. This CDR3 is 14 amino acids long. V trimming: 10 bases; J trimming: 7 bases; junction bases outside the gene matches: 15.

This clone was counted once. V and J are TRBV2 and TRBJ1-1, with D hard to call. The CDR3 has 11 amino acids. Germline V gene data show CDR1 as SNHLY and CDR2 as FYNNEI. V was cut by 10 bases and J by 1 base, with 7 bases left in between. CDR3 sequence: CAITKNTEAFF. CDR3 bases: TGTGCCATCACTAAGAACACTGAAGCTTTCTTT.

This clone has just a few counts. The chain recombines TRBV6-5 with TRBJ1-1; 8 positions agree with TRBD1. The CDR3 is 14 residues long. The germline V gene has CDR1 MNHEY and CDR2 SVGAGI. The J segment lost 5 bases and the V segment lost 4 bases, leaving 6 bases of the junction unmatched. The CDR3 sequence is CASSFRGRGTEAFF. Written as DNA, the CDR3 is TGTGCCAGCAGTTTCAGGGGGCGGGGGACTGAAGCTTTCTTT.

The chain combines TRBV7-9 with TRBJ1-1; maybe TRBD1 (6 bases). The V gene lost 4 bases and the J gene lost 4 bases, with 13 bases spanning the gap. The CDR3 is 14 residues long. In germline, CDR1 is SEHNR, CDR2 FQNEAQ (reference sequence). The CDR3 DNA is TGTGCCAGCAGCTGGTGGACAGTGAGCACTGAAGCTTTCTTT. The encoded protein is CASSWWTVSTEAFF.

In its sample, this clone was seen once. The chain couples TRBV5-4 to TRBJ2-5, with a possible D match to TRBD1 (6 bases). Germline CDR1 SGHNT, CDR2 YYREEE (reference sequence). This CDR3 is built from 13 residues. V dropped 0 bases and J dropped 11 bases, with 14 bases sitting between them. The CDR3: CASSLELDRGQYF. The CDR3 region has the DNA TGTGCCAGCAGCTTGGAGTTAGATAGGGGGCAGTACTTC.